This T cell receptor beta chain originates from a study of shared clonotypes between healthy human individuals. Findings and caveats of the study: Rarefaction revealed incomplete sorted-subset sequencing despite large depth. In having few donors, the study represented limited genetic and exposure-history diversity. Several donors held about 4.5% of naive CD4 clonotypes in common. Across subsets, estimated richness was generally greater for naive than for memory populations.

With respect to this clone: What it binds is not known.

The CDR3 contains 17 residues. Germline V CDR1 and CDR2: MNHNS, SASEGT. The junction had 16 bases not matched to a gene; V was cut back by 4 bases and J by 8 bases. TCRdb keeps only in-frame clones here, not all; method: immunoSEQ multiplex PCR. Of roughly 1 million clones in the sample, 65% to 80% were seen once. The sequence derives from a man aged 18 to 29 in good health. Specimen: memory CD4+ T cells sorted from blood. The subset was: CD45RA-negative fraction. The chain has TRBV6-1 and TRBJ2-3; 9 bases align to TRBD2. CDR3 in amino acids: CASSVRDGRGGLVTQYF. CDR3 coding DNA: TGTGCCAGCAGTGTGCGGGATGGGCGGGGGGGCCTTGTTACGCAGTATTTT.